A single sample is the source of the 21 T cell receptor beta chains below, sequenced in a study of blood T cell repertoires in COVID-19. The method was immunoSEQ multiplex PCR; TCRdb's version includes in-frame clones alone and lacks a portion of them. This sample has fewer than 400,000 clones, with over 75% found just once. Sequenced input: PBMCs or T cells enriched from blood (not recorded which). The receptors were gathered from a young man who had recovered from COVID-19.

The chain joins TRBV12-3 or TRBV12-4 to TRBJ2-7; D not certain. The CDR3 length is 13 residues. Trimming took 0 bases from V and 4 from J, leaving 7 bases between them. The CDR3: CASSLAEIYEQYF. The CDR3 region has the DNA TGTGCCAGCAGTTTAGCGGAGATTTACGAGCAGTACTTC.

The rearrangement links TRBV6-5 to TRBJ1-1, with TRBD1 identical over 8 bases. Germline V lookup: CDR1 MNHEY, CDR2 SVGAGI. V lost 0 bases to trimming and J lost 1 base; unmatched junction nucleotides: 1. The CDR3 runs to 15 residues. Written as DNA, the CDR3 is TGTGCCAGCAGTTACTCGGACAGGGCGAACACTGAAGCTTTCTTT. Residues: CASSYSDRANTEAFF.

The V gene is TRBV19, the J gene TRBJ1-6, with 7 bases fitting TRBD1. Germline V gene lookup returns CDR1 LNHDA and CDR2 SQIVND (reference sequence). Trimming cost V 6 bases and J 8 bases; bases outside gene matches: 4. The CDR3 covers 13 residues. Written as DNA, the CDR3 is TGTGCCAGTAGCAACCAGGGGGATTCACCCCTCCACTTT. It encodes CASSNQGDSPLHF.

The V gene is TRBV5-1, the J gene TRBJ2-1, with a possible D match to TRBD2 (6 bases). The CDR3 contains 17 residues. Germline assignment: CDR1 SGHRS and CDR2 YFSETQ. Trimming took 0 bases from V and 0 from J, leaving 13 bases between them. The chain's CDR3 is CASSLVRDSDSYNEQFF. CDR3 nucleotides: TGCGCCAGCAGCTTGGTTAGGGACTCGGACTCCTACAATGAGCAGTTCTTC.

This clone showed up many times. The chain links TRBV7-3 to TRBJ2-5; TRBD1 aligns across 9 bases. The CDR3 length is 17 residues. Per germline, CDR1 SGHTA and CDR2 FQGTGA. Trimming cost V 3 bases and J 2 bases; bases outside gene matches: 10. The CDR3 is CASSFGWDRVSQETQYF. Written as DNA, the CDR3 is TGTGCCAGCAGCTTTGGGTGGGACAGGGTAAGTCAAGAGACCCAGTACTTC.

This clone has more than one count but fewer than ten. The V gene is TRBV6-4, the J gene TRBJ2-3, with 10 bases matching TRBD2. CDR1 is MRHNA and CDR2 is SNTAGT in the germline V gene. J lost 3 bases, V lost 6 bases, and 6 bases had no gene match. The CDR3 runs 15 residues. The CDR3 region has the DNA TGTGCCAGCAGGAGAGCGGGGGGGGCGACAGATACGCAGTATTTT. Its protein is CASRRAGGATDTQYF.

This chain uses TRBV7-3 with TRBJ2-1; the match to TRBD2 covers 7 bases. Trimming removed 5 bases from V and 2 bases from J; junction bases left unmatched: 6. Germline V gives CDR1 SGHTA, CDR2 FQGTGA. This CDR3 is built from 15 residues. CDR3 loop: CASSVSGDPYNEQFF. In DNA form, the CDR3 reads TGTGCCAGCAGCGTCAGCGGGGACCCCTACAATGAGCAGTTCTTC.

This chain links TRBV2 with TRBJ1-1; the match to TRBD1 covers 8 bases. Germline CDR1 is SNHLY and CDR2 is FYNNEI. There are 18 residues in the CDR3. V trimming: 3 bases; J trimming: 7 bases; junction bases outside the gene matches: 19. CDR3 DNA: TGTGCCAGCAGTGAGAAGGTTGTGTGGACAGGGCTGGACAATGAAGCTTTCTTT. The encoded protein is CASSEKVVWTGLDNEAFF.

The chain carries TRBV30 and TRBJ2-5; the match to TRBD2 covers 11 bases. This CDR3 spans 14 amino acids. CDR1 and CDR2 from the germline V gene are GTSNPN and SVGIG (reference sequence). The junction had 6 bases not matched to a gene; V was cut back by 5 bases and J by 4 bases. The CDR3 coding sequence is TGTGCCTGGGCCCTAGCGGGGGGAAGAGAGACCCAGTACTTC. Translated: CAWALAGGRETQYF.

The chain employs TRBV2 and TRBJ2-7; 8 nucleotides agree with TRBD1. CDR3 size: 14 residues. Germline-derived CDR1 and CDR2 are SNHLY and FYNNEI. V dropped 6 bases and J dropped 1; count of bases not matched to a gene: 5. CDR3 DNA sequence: TGTGCCAGCAGAACTCGACAGGGGTCCTACGAGCAGTACTTC. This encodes CASRTRQGSYEQYF.

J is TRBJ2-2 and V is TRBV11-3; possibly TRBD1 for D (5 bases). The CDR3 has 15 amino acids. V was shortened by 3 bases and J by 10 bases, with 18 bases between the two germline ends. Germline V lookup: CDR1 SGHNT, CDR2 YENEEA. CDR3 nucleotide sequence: TGTGCCAGCAGCTTCGGCAAGGGGTTTCGTGAGGAGCTGTTTTTT. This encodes CASSFGKGFREELFF.

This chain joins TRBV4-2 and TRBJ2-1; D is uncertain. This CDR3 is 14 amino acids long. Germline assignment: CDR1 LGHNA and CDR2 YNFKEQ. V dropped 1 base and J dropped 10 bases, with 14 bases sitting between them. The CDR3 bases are TGTGCCAGCAGCCAAGTATCCGGTTATATGGAGCAGTTCTTC. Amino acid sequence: CASSQVSGYMEQFF.

CDR3: CASSPWTGGVQPQHF. The CDR3 DNA sequence: TGTGCCAGCAGCCCGTGGACAGGGGGCGTTCAGCCCCAGCATTTT. The chain couples TRBV7-9 to TRBJ1-5, with 11 bases aligning to TRBD1. With 5 bases clipped from V and 6 bases from J, the junction kept 6 bases outside the gene matches. This CDR3 comprises 15 residues. CDR1 and CDR2 from the germline V gene are SEHNR and FQNEAQ (reference sequence).

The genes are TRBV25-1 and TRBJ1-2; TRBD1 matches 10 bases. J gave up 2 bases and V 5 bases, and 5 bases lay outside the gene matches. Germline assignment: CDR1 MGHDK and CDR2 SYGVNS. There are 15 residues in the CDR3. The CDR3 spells CASSSTTGGNYGYTF. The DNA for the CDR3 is TGTGCCAGCAGTTCAACGACAGGGGGCAACTATGGCTACACCTTC.

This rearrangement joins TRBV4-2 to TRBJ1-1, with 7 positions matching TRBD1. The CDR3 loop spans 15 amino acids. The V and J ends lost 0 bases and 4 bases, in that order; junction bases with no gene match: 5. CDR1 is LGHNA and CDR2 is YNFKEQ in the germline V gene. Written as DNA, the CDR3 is TGTGCCAGCAGCCAAGAAGGAGGGGGCGGCACTGAAGCTTTCTTT. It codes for CASSQEGGGGTEAFF.

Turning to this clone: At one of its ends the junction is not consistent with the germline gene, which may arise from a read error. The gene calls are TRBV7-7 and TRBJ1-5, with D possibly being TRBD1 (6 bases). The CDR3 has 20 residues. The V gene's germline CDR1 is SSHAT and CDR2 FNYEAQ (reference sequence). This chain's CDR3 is CASSLKCIQGPKYSNQPQHF. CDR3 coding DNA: TGTGCTAGCAGCTTAAAATGCATCCAGGGGCCGAAGTATAGCAATCAGCCCCAGCATTTT. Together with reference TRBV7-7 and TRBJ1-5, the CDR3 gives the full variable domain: GAGVSQSPRYKVTKRGQDVTLRCDPISSHATLYWYQQALGQGPEFLTYFNYEAQPDKSGLPSDRFSAERPEGSISTLTIQRTEQRDSAMYRCASSLKCIQGPKYSNQPQHFGDGTRLSIL.

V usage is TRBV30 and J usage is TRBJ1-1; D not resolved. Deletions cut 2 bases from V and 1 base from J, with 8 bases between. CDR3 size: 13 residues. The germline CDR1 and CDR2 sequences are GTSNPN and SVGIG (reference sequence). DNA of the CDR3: TGTGCCTGGAGTCAGGCGACGAACACTGAAGCTTTCTTT. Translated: CAWSQATNTEAFF.

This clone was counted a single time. This CDR3 is CASSREASRQDRGYGYTF. DNA for the CDR3: TGCGCCAGCAGCCGAGAGGCGAGCCGACAGGATCGTGGCTATGGCTACACCTTC. This chain uses TRBV4-3 with TRBJ1-2; D may be TRBD1 (6 bases). V was clipped by 4 bases and J by 4 bases, with 25 bases between them. Per the germline V gene, CDR1 is LGHNA and CDR2 is YSLEER. This CDR3 has 18 residues.

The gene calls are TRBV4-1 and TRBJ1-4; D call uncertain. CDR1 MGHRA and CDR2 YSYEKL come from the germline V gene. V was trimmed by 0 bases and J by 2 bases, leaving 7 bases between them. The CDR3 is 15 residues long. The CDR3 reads CASSQDGRTNEKLFF. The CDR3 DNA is TGCGCCAGCAGCCAAGATGGGAGGACTAATGAAAAACTGTTTTTT.

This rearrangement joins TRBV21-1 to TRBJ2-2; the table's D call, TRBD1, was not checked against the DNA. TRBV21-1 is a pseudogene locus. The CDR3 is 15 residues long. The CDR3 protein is CASSRGTFHTGELFF. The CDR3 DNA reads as TGTGCCAGCAGCAGAGGGACATTTCACACCGGGGAGCTGTTTTTT.

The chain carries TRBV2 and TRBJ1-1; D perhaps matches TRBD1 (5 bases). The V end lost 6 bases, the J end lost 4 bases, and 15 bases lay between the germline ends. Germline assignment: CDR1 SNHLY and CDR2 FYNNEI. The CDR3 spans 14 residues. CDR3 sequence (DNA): TGTGCCAGCAGATCAAAAGCTAGGGGCACTGAAGCTTTCTTT. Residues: CASRSKARGTEAFF.